The 6 T cell receptor beta chains listed next were all sequenced from one sample in a study of cytomegalovirus exposure and HLA in healthy donors. With 60 Vbeta and 13 Jbeta primers, the PCR was carried out. Method: immunoSEQ multiplex PCR; TCRdb's copy keeps in-frame clones and lacks some. The sample has under 200,000 clones, 75% seen once. The sequenced sample was PBMCs. The receptors derive from a male donor in good health and CMV-seronegative.

The sample holds one count of this clone. The chain employs TRBV7-3 and TRBJ2-3; D remains unclear. The V gene's germline CDR1 is SGHTA and CDR2 FQGTGA. The CDR3 sequence is 14 residues long. V lost 5 bases and J lost 7, with 16 bases in between. The CDR3 protein is CASSPSRGPNTQYF. DNA of the CDR3: TGTGCCAGCAGCCCCTCCCGCGGTCCAAATACGCAGTATTTT.

J is TRBJ1-1 and V is TRBV7-3; D is uncertain. Trimming stripped 2 bases from V and 7 bases from J, with 8 bases between. Looked up from germline, CDR1 is SGHTA and CDR2 is FQGTGA. The CDR3 sequence is 12 residues long. CDR3 amino acids: CASSLPPGEAFF. DNA of the CDR3: TGTGCCAGCAGCTTACCCCCGGGTGAAGCTTTCTTT.

The V gene is TRBV6-1, the J gene TRBJ1-6, with D tentatively TRBD1 (5 bases). The CDR3 has 17 amino acids. Germline CDR1 is MNHNS and CDR2 is SASEGT. Trimming stripped 4 bases from V and 10 bases from J, with 23 bases between. The CDR3 here is CASSGIMGQGIGSPLHF. DNA for the CDR3: TGTGCCAGCAGTGGCATAATGGGGCAGGGCATAGGGTCACCCCTCCACTTT.

This clone turned up a few times. The chain links TRBV9 to TRBJ1-1; D is unclear. Germline V gene sequence: CDR1 SGDLS, CDR2 YYNGEE. V was clipped by 3 bases and J by 0 bases, with 12 bases between them. The CDR3 totals 15 residues. This CDR3 reads CASSATRVMNTEAFF. CDR3 bases: TGTGCCAGCAGCGCAACCCGGGTAATGAACACTGAAGCTTTCTTT.

The rearrangement uses TRBV18 and TRBJ1-5; 10 bases align to TRBD1. Germline V gene lookup returns CDR1 KGHSH and CDR2 LQKENI. The CDR3 contains 15 residues. Unmatched junction bases numbered 8, after V lost 6 bases and J lost 6 bases. The CDR3 loop reads CASSPGTGVGQPQHF. For the CDR3, the DNA is TGTGCCAGCTCCCCTGGGACAGGGGTTGGTCAGCCCCAGCATTTT.

This chain joins TRBV6-1 and TRBJ2-3; 7 bases align to TRBD1. The length of the CDR3 is 15 residues. The V segment lost 3 bases and the J segment 3 bases; nucleotides outside the gene matches: 6. Germline loops: CDR1 MNHNS, CDR2 SASEGT. The CDR3 coding sequence is TGTGCCAGCAGTGAGGCCAGGGGGATTACAGATACGCAGTATTTT. Residues: CASSEARGITDTQYF.